The clone carrying this T cell receptor beta chain was counted only a few times. Its antigen is currently unknown. The sample is drawn from a study of cytomegalovirus exposure and HLA in healthy donors. Study outcomes and limitations: According to a later analysis, donors in an Asian-associated ancestry cluster reportedly had fewer N-insertions than the roughly 670-donor mean. Later work associated over 15,000 TCR beta sequences with HLA alleles at 0.05 false discovery rate. Excluded were some V segments that proved indistinguishable, including TRBV6-2 and TRBV6-3. In a later analysis, HLA-C alleles had the fewest associated TCRs, DRB1 alleles the most.

A multiplex PCR was run with 60 Vbeta primers and 13 Jbeta primers. Libraries were prepared by immunoSEQ multiplex PCR; TCRdb keeps only in-frame clonotypes and omits some of them. The table lists some 120,000 clones, more than 15% of them singletons. Germline CDR1 reads SGHRS; CDR2 reads YFSETQ. The CDR3 totals 14 residues. Deletions cut 6 bases from V and 2 bases from J, with 15 bases between. Sequencing used PBMCs. V and J are TRBV5-1 and TRBJ2-7, with a possible D match to TRBD2 (6 bases). The sequence derives from a female donor in good health and CMV-seropositive. In nucleotides, the CDR3 is TGCGCCAGCACCCTCGAGGAGGGAACCTACGAGCAGTACTTC. Its translation: CASTLEEGTYEQYF.